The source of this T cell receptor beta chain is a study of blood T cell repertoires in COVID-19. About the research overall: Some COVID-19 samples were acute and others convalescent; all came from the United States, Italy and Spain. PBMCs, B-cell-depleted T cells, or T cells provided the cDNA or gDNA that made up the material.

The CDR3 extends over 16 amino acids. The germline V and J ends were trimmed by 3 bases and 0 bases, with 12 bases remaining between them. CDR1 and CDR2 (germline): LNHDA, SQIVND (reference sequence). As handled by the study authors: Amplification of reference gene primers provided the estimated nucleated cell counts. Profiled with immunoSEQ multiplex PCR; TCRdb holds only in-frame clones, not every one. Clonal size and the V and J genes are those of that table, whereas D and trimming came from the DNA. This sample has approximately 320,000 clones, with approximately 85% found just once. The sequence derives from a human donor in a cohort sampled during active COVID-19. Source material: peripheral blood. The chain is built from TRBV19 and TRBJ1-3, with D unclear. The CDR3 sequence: CASSILEPISGNTIYF. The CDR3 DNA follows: TGTGCCAGTAGTATTCTGGAGCCTATCTCTGGAAACACCATATATTTT.